This TCR beta chain was documented in a study of blood T cell repertoires in COVID-19. Study as a whole: Specimens from acute and convalescent COVID-19 originated in the United States, Italy and Spain.

Assay used: immunoSEQ multiplex PCR; TCRdb lists only in-frame clones, some missing. The data contain 450,000 or so clones, 90% of them singletons. Participants, roughly 18 to 89 years old, spanned about two dozen US areas. For recovered donors of Cohort 3, there were two negative PCRs, clearance, or symptom resolution. Trimming took 5 bases from V and 0 from J, leaving 14 bases between them. CDR3 size: 16 residues. Germline assignment: CDR1 SEHNR and CDR2 FQNEAQ (reference sequence). The sequence derives from a man younger than 35 who had recovered from COVID-19. Sequencing used PBMCs or T cells enriched from blood (not recorded which). V usage is TRBV7-9 and J usage is TRBJ1-3; D gene unclear. Here the CDR3 DNA reads TGTGCCAGCAGCCTATCGTCCCTAGGCTCTGGAAACACCATATATTTT. This gives the protein CASSLSSLGSGNTIYF.